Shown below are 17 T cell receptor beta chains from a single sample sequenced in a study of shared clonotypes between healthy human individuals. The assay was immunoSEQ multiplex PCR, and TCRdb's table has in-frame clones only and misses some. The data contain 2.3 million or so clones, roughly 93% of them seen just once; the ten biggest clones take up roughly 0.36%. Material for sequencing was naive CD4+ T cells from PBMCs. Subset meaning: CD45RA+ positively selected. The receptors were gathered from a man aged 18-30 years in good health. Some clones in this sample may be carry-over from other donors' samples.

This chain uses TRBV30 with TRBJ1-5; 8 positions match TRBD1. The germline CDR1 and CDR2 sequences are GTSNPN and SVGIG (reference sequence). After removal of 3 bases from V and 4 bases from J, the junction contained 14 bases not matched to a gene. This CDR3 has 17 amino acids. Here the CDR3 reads CAWRPGGAQGANQPQHF. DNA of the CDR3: TGTGCCTGGAGGCCGGGGGGTGCCCAGGGGGCTAATCAGCCCCAGCATTTT.

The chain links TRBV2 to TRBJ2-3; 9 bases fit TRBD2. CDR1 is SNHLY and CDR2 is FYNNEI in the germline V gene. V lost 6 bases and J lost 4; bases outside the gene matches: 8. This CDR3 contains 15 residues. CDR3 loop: CASRLAGRGADTQYF. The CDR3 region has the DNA TGTGCCAGCAGACTAGCGGGCAGGGGGGCAGATACGCAGTATTTT.

In DNA form, the CDR3 reads TGTGCCAGCAGTTTTGCGAGTTCTGGAAACACCATATATTTT. Amino acid sequence: CASSFASSGNTIYF. This rearrangement joins TRBV6-5 to TRBJ1-3, with no clear D. Germline CDR1 and CDR2: MNHEY and SVGAGI. This CDR3 contains 14 residues. The V and J ends lost 4 bases and 1 base respectively, with 8 bases between them.

DNA for the CDR3: TGTGCCAGCAGTTTGAGCCCTCGGGGCACTGAAGCTTTCTTT. It is translated as CASSLSPRGTEAFF. V is TRBV28 and J is TRBJ1-1; D is ambiguous. This CDR3 has 14 residues. CDR1 is MDHEN and CDR2 is SYDVKM in the germline V gene. V shed 3 bases and J shed 4 bases, with 12 bases lying between them.

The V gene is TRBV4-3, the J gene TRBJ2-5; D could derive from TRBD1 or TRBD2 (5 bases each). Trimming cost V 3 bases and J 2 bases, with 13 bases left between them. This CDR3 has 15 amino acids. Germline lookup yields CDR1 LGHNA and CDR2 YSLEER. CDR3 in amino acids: CASSQGRGEQETQYF. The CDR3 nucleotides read TGCGCCAGCAGCCAGGGGCGAGGGGAACAAGAGACCCAGTACTTC.

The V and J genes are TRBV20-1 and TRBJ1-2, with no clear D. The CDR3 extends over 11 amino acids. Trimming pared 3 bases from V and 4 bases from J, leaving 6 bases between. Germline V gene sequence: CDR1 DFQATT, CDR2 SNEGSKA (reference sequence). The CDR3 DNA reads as TGCAGTGCTAGCGACGGCTATGGCTACACCTTC. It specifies CSASDGYGYTF.

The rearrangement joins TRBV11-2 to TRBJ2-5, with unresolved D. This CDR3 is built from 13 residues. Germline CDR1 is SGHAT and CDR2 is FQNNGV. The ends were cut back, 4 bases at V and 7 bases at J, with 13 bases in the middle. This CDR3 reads CASSSGFLVTQYF. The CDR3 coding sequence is TGTGCCAGCAGCTCCGGGTTTTTGGTGACCCAGTACTTC. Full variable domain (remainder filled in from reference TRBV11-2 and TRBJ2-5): EAGVAQSPRYKIIEKRQSVAFWCNPISGHATLYWYQQILGQGPKLLIQFQNNGVVDDSQLPKDRFSAERLKGVDSTLKIQPAKLEDSAVYLCASSSGFLVTQYFGPGTRLLVL.

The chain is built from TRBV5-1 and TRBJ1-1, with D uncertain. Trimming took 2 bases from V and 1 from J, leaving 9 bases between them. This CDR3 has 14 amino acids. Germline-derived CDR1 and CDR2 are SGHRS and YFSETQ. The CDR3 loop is CASSLSTGNTEAFF. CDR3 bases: TGCGCCAGCAGCTTATCCACCGGGAACACTGAAGCTTTCTTT.

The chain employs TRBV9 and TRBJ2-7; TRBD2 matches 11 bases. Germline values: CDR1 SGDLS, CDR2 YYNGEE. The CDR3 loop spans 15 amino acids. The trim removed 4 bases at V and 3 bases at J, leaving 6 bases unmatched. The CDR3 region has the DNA TGTGCCAGCAGCCCCCGACTAGCGGGAAACTACGAGCAGTACTTC. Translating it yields CASSPRLAGNYEQYF.

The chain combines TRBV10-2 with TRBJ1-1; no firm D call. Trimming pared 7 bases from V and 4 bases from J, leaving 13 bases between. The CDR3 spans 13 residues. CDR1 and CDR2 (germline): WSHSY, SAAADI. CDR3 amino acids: CASKLRSGTEAFF. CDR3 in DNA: TGCGCCAGCAAGCTGCGGTCGGGCACTGAAGCTTTCTTT.

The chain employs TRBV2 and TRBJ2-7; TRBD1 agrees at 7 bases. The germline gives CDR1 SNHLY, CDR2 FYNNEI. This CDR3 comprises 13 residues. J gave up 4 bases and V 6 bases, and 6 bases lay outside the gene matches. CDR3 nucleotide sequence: TGTGCCAGCAGCAGGGACAGCCTATACGAGCAGTACTTC. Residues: CASSRDSLYEQYF. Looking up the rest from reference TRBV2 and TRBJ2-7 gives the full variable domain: EPEVTQTPSHQVTQMGQEVILRCVPISNHLYFYWYRQILGQKVEFLVSFYNNEISEKSEIFDDQFSVERPDGSNFTLKIRSTKLEDSAMYFCASSRDSLYEQYFGPGTRLTVT.

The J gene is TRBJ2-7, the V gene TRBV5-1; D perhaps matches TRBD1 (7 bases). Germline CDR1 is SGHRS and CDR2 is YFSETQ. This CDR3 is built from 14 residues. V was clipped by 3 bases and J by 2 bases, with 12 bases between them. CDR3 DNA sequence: TGCGCCAGCAGCTCCCAGGGGGGCGCCTACGAGCAGTACTTC. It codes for CASSSQGGAYEQYF.

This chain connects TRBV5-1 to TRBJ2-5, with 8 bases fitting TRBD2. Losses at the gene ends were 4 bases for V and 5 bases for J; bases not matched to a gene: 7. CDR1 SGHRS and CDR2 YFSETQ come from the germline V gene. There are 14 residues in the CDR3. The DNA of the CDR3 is TGCGCCAGCAGCCAGGGACTAGGGGGTGAGACCCAGTACTTC. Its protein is CASSQGLGGETQYF.

CDR3 sequence: CASSFVGQAREQYF. CDR3 nucleotides: TGTGCCAGCAGCTTTGTGGGACAGGCTCGTGAGCAGTACTTC. This chain links TRBV5-5 with TRBJ2-7, with 8 bases matching TRBD1. The ends lost 2 bases at V and 7 bases at J; junction bases unmatched: 8. Per the germline V gene, CDR1 is SGHKS and CDR2 is YYEKEE (reference sequence). This CDR3 spans 14 amino acids.

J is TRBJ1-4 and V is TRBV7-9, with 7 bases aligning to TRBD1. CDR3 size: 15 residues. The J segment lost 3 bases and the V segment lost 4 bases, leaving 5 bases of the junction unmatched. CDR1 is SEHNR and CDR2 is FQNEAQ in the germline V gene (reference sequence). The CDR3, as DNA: TGTGCCAGCAGCTGGGGGACAGCGCCTAATGAAAAACTGTTTTTT. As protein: CASSWGTAPNEKLFF.

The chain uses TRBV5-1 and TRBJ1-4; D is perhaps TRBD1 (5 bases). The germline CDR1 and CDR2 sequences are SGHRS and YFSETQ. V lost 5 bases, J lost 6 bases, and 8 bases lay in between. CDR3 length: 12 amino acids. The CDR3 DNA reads TGCGCCAGCAGGGGACTACATGAAAAACTGTTTTTT. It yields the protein CASRGLHEKLFF.

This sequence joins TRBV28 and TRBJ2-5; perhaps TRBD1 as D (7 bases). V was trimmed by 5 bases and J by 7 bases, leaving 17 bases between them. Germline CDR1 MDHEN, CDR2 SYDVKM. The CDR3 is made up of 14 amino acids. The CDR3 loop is CASSTIRGTVTQYF. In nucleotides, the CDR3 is TGTGCCAGCAGTACAATTCGGGGGACAGTGACCCAGTACTTC.